The clone carrying this T cell receptor beta chain was recorded many times. As yet, its antigen is unknown. MiXCR was run by TCRdb on the RACE reads, yielding one entry per CDR3 protein. The table has some 42,000 distinct CDR3 sequences, approximately 9% seen once; the top ten hold approximately 16%. This record belongs to a study of human T cells and chemical hapten exposure. The time point here: patch test 2, 6 weeks after DPC sensitization. Noted treatment: therapeutic diphenylcyclopropenone sensitization with weekly scalp DPC. Every patch test was put on after a blood sample was taken. Overall study results and limits: With DPC sensitization, TCRs exceeding 1 in 1000 frequency showed no change.

With V trimmed by 1 base and J by 0 bases, 12 bases remained unmatched. CDR1 DFQATT and CDR2 SNEGSKA come from the germline V gene (reference sequence). This CDR3 comprises 18 residues. The V gene is TRBV20-1, the J gene TRBJ2-3; 8 bases are shared with TRBD2. The TCR originated in a woman aged 40 to 50 with alopecia areata. Some clones in this sample may be carry-over from other donors' samples. The sequenced sample was whole blood, obtained in connection with sensitization to the hapten diphenylcyclopropenone (DPC). The CDR3 spells CSARGPAGEGTSTDTQYF. Here the CDR3 DNA reads TGCAGTGCTAGAGGTCCAGCGGGGGAGGGCACTAGCACAGATACGCAGTATTTT.